The rows below give T cell receptor beta chains drawn from one sample of a study of blood T cell repertoires in COVID-19. Only in-frame clones appear in the TCRdb table, and some are missing; sequencing was by immunoSEQ multiplex PCR. The table lists about 130,000 clones, 88% of them singletons. Sequenced sample: peripheral blood. Receptors were obtained from a man aged 45-65 years with acute or convalescent COVID-19. CDR3s include the opening cysteine and the closing phenylalanine or tryptophan. The order of the fields is clone size, D gene, J gene, V gene, CDR3 protein, CDR3 DNA. A D gene is named only where the DNA matches it firmly. The size entry is marked missing in some rows and otherwise reads once, few, many or a size class.

size: -; D: TRBD1; J: TRBJ2-1; V: TRBV28; CDR3: CATAAGGPYNEQFF; DNA: TGTGCCACCGCTGCAGGGGGACCCTACAATGAGCAGTTCTTC
size: -; D: TRBD1; J: TRBJ1-5; V: TRBV5-8; CDR3: CASSSQGGNQPQHF; DNA: TGTGCCAGCAGCTCCCAGGGGGGCAATCAGCCCCAGCATTTT
size: -; D: TRBD2; J: TRBJ2-3; V: TRBV6-5; CDR3: CASRKIAGATDTQYF; DNA: TGTGCCAGCCGGAAAATAGCGGGGGCCACGGATACGCAGTATTTT
size: -; D: -; J: TRBJ1-4; V: TRBV28; CDR3: CASTVTQFRTNEKLFF; DNA: TGTGCCAGCACCGTTACCCAGTTCAGAACTAATGAAAAACTGTTTTTT
size: many; D: -; J: TRBJ2-3; V: TRBV28; CDR3: CASSSPRGRRAGDTQYF; DNA: TGTGCCAGCAGTTCCCCCCGAGGAAGGAGGGCCGGAGATACGCAGTATTTT
size: few; D: TRBD2; J: TRBJ2-7; V: TRBV5-4; CDR3: CASSLVRGRAVEQYF; DNA: TGTGCCAGCAGCTTGGTACGGGGGAGGGCTGTGGAGCAGTACTTC
size: -; D: TRBD1; J: TRBJ2-7; V: TRBV10-2; CDR3: CASSRGPVYEQYF; DNA: TGCGCCAGCAGCAGGGGGCCGGTCTACGAGCAGTACTTC
size: -; D: -; J: TRBJ2-5; V: TRBV28; CDR3: CASSLAGTHGETQYF; DNA: TGTGCCAGCAGTTTAGCGGGAACTCACGGGGAGACCCAGTACTTC
size: -; D: TRBD1; J: TRBJ1-2; V: TRBV6-6; CDR3: CASSGTGNYGYTF; DNA: TGTGCCAGCAGTGGGACAGGGAACTATGGCTACACCTTC
size: -; D: -; J: TRBJ1-1; V: TRBV6-1; CDR3: CASSEKGGITEAFF; DNA: TGTGCCAGCAGTGAAAAGGGGGGGATCACTGAAGCTTTCTTT
size: -; D: -; J: TRBJ1-4; V: TRBV28; CDR3: CASRLSGVGEKLFF; DNA: TGTGCCAGCAGATTGTCGGGGGTGGGTGAAAAACTGTTTTTT
size: medium-sized; D: -; J: TRBJ1-1; V: TRBV5-8; CDR3: CASSLAPGRNTEAFF; DNA: TGTGCCAGCAGCTTGGCTCCGGGGAGGAACACTGAAGCTTTCTTT
size: -; D: -; J: TRBJ1-1; V: TRBV6-6; CDR3: CASSPWGGNTEAFF; DNA: TGTGCCAGCAGTCCTTGGGGGGGGAACACTGAAGCTTTCTTT
size: -; D: -; J: TRBJ1-2; V: TRBV7-8; CDR3: CASSLPSGGSYGYTF; DNA: TGTGCCAGCAGCTTGCCCAGCGGGGGATCCTATGGCTACACCTTC
size: -; D: -; J: TRBJ1-1; V: TRBV29-1; CDR3: CSVAGAAYQNTEAFF; DNA: TGCAGCGTTGCGGGAGCAGCTTATCAGAACACTGAAGCTTTCTTT
size: -; D: TRBD2; J: TRBJ2-5; V: TRBV25-1; CDR3: CASSEYRRGAETQYF; DNA: TGTGCCAGCAGTGAATATCGGCGGGGGGCCGAGACCCAGTACTTC
size: -; D: -; J: TRBJ2-3; V: TRBV7-9; CDR3: CASSQGGGKLTQYF; DNA: TGTGCCAGCAGCCAGGGAGGGGGGAAGTTGACGCAGTATTTT
size: -; D: -; J: TRBJ2-2; V: TRBV7-9; CDR3: CASSRDLQGRRTGELFF; DNA: TGTGCCAGCAGCAGAGATCTACAGGGAAGGAGGACCGGGGAGCTGTTTTTT
size: -; D: TRBD1; J: TRBJ1-1; V: TRBV6-5; CDR3: CASSYYPGGVNTEAFF; DNA: TGTGCCAGCAGTTACTACCCAGGGGGAGTAAACACTGAAGCTTTCTTT
size: -; D: TRBD2; J: TRBJ2-1; V: TRBV27; CDR3: CASRLGTSGRGNEQFF; DNA: TGTGCCAGCAGACTGGGGACTAGCGGGAGGGGAAATGAGCAGTTCTTC
size: -; D: -; J: TRBJ1-1; V: TRBV12-3/TRBV12-4; CDR3: CASSNTPNTEAFF; DNA: TGTGCCAGCAGTAATACACCGAACACTGAAGCTTTCTTT
size: -; D: -; J: TRBJ1-2; V: TRBV5-1; CDR3: CASSEGDNYGYTF; DNA: TGCGCCAGCAGCGAGGGGGACAACTATGGCTACACCTTC
size: -; D: TRBD1; J: TRBJ2-2; V: TRBV28; CDR3: CASSPPPNRGGGELFF; DNA: TGTGCCAGCAGTCCTCCCCCAAACAGGGGTGGGGGGGAGCTGTTTTTT
size: -; D: TRBD1; J: TRBJ2-7; V: TRBV28; CDR3: CASRQGGTNEQYF; DNA: TGTGCCAGCAGACAGGGGGGTACGAACGAGCAGTACTTC
size: -; D: -; J: TRBJ1-1; V: TRBV6-5; CDR3: CASSYSQVNTEAFF; DNA: TGTGCCAGCAGTTACTCACAGGTGAACACTGAAGCTTTCTTT
size: -; D: TRBD1; J: TRBJ1-6; V: TRBV18; CDR3: CATGTGNSPLHF; DNA: TGTGCCACCGGGACAGGGAATTCACCCCTCCACTTT
size: -; D: TRBD1; J: TRBJ1-5; V: TRBV19; CDR3: CASSMGQAFNQPQHF; DNA: TGTGCCAGTAGCATGGGACAGGCGTTTAATCAGCCCCAGCATTTT
size: -; D: -; J: TRBJ1-5; V: TRBV29-1; CDR3: CSVTQGNQPQHF; DNA: TGCAGCGTTACCCAGGGCAATCAGCCCCAGCATTTT